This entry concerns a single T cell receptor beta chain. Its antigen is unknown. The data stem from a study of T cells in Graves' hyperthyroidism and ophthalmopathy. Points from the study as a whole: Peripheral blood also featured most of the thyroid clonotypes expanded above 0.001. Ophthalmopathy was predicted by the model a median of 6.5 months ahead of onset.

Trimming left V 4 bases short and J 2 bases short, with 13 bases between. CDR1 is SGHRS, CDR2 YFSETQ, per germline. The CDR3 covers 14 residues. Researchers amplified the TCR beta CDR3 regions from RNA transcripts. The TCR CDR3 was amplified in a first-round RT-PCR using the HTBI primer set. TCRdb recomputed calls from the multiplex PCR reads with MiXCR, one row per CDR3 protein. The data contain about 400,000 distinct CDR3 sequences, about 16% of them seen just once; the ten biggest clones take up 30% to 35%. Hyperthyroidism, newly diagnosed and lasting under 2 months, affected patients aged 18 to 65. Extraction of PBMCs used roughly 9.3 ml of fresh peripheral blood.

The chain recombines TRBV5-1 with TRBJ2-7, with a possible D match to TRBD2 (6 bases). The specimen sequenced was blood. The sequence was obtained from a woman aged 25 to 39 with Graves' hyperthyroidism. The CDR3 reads CASSGGGIAYEQYF. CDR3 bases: TGCGCCAGCAGCGGTGGGGGGATCGCCTACGAGCAGTACTTC.